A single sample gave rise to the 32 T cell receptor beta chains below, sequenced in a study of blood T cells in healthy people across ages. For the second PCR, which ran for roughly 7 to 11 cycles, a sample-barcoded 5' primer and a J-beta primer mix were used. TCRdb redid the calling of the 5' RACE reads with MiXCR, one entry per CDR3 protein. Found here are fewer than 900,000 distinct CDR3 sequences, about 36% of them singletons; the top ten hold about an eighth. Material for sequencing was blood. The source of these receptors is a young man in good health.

For the CDR3, the DNA is TGTGCCAGCAGTTTAATGGGGGGGGCCAACCCGTACAATGAGCAGTTCTTC. This encodes CASSLMGGANPYNEQFF. The chain employs TRBV12-3 or TRBV12-4 and TRBJ2-1; TRBD2 might be the D (7 bases). Trimming shortened V by 2 bases and J by 4 bases, and 18 bases separated the two germline ends. The CDR3 length is 17 residues.

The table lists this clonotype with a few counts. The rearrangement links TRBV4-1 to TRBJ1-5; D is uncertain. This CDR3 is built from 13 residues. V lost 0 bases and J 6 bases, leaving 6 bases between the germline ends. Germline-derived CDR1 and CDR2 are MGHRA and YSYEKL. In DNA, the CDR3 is TGCGCCAGCAGCCAAGAGATGGGTCAGCCCCAGCATTTT. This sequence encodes CASSQEMGQPQHF.

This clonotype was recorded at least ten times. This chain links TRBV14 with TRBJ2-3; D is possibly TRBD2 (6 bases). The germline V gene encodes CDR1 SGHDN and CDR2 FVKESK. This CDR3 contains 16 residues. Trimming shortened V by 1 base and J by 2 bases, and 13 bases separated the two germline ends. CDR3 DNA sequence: TGTGCCAGCAGCCAAGTCTGGCGGGGTACCACAGATACGCAGTATTTT. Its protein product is CASSQVWRGTTDTQYF.

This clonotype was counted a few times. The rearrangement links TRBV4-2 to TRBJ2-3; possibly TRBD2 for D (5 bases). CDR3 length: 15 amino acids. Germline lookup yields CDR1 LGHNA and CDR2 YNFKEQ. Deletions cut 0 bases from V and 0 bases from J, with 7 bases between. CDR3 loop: CASSQDGLSTDTQYF. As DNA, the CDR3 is TGTGCCAGCAGCCAAGACGGACTCAGCACAGATACGCAGTATTTT.

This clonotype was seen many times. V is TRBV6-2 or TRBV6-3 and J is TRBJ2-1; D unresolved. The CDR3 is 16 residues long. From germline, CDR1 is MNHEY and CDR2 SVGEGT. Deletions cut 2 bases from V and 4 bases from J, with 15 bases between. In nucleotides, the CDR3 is TGTGCCAGCAGTTACGCTCTCGTCTACTTATACAATGAGCAGTTCTTC. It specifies CASSYALVYLYNEQFF.

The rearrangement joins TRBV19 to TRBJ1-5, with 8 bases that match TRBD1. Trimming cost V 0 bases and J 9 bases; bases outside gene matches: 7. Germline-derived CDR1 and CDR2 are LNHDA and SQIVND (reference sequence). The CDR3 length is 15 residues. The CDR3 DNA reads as TGTGCCAGTAGTATAGACACAGGGGGGGTTAGGCCCCAGCATTTT. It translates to CASSIDTGGVRPQHF.

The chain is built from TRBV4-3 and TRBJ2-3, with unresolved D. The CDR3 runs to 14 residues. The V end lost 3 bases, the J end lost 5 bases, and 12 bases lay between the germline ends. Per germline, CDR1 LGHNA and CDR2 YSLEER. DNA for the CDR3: TGCGCCAGCAGCCAGGTCGGACGGCGAGATACGCAGTATTTT. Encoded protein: CASSQVGRRDTQYF.

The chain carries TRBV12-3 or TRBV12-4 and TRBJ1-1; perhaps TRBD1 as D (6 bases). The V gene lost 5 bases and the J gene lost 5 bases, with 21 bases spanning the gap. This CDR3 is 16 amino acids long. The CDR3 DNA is TGTGCCAGCAGTACCTTCGACCCGACAGGCTGGACTGAAGCTTTCTTT. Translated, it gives CASSTFDPTGWTEAFF.

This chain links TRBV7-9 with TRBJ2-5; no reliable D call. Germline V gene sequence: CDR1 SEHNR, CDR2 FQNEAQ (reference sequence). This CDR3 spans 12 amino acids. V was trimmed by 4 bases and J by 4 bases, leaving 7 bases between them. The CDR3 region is CASSSVRETQYF. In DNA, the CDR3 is TGTGCCAGCAGCTCAGTGAGAGAGACCCAGTACTTC.

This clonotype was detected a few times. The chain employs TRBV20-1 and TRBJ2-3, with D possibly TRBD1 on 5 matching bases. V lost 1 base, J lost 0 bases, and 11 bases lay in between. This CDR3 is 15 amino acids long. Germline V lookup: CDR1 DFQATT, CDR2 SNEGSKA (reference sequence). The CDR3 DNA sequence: TGCAGTGCTAGAGGACCGACAGCTAGCACAGATACGCAGTATTTT. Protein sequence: CSARGPTASTDTQYF.

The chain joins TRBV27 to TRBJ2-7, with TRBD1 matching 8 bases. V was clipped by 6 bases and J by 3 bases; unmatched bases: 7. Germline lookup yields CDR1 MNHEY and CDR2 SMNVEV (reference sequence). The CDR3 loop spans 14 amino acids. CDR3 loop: CASRGSGQVYEQYF. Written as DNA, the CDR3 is TGTGCCAGCAGGGGATCGGGACAGGTCTACGAGCAGTACTTC.

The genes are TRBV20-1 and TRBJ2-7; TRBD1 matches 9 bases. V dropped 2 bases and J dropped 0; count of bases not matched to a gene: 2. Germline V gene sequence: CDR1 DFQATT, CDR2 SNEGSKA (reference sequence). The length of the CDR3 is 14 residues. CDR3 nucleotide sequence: TGCAGTGCTAGATACAGGGGGCTCTCCTACGAGCAGTACTTC. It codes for CSARYRGLSYEQYF.

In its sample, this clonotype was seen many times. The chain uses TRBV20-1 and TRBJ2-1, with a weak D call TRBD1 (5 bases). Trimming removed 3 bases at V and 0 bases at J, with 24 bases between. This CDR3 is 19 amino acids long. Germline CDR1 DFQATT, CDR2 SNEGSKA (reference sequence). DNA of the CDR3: TGCAGTGCTAGGGACCACGAAGGGCAGGGCCAAAGCTCCTACAATGAGCAGTTCTTC. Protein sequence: CSARDHEGQGQSSYNEQFF.

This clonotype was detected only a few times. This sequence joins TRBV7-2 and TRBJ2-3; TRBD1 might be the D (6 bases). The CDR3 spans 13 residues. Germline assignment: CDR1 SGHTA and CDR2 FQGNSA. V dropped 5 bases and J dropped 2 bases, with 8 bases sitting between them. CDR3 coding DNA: TGTGCCAGCAGCGTGGGACACACAGATACGCAGTATTTT. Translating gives CASSVGHTDTQYF.

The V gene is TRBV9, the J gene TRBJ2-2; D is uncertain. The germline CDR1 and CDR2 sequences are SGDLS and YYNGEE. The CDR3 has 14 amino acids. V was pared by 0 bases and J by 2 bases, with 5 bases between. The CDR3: CASSVDGNTGELFF. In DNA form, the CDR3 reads TGTGCCAGCAGCGTAGACGGAAACACCGGGGAGCTGTTTTTT.

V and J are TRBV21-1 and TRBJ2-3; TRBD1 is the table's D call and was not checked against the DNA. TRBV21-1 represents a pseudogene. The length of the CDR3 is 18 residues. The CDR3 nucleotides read TGTGCCAGCCCGAACAGTCCCGGGACAGGGCTTTGCACAGATACGCAGTATTTT. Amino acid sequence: CASPNSPGTGLCTDTQYF.

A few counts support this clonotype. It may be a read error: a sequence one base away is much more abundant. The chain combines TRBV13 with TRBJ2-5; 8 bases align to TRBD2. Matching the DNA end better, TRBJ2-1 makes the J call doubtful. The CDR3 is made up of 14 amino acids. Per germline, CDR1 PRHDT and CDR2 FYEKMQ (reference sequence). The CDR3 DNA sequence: TGTGCCAGCAGAATCACCGGGGGGGAAGAGACCCAGTTCTTC. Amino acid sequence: CASRITGGEETQFF.

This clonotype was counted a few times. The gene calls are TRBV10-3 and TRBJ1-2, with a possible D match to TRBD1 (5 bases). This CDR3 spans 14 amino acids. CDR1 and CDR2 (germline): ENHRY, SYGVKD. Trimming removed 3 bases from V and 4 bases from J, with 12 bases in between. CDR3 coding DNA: TGTGCCATCAGTGATCCGACAGAACCCTATGGCTACACCTTC. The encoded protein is CAISDPTEPYGYTF.

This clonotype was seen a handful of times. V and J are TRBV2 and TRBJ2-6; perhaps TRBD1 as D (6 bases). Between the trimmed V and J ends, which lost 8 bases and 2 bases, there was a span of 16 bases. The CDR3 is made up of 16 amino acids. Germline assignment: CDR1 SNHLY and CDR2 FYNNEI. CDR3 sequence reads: CASSSTGYTGANVLTF. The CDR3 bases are TGTGCCAGCTCCTCTACAGGGTACACTGGGGCCAACGTCCTGACTTTC.

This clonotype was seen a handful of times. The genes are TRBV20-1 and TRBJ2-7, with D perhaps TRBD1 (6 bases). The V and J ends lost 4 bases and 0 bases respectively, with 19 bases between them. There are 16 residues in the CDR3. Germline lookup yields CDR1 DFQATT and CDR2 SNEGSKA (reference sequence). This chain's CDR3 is CSAKGTTRRSSYEQYF. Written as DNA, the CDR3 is TGCAGTGCTAAAGGGACAACTCGAAGGAGCTCCTACGAGCAGTACTTC.

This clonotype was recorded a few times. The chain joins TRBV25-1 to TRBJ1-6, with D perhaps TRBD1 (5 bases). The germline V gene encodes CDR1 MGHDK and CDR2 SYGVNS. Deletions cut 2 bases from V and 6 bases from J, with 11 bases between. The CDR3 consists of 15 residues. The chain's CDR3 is CASSEGDYSNSPLHF. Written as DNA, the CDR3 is TGTGCCAGCAGTGAAGGGGACTACTCTAATTCACCCCTCCACTTT.

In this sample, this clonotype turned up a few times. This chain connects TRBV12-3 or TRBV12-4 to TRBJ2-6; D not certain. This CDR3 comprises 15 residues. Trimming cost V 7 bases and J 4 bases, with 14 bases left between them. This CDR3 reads CASTIGPGGANVLTF. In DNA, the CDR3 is TGTGCCAGCACCATCGGGCCCGGCGGGGCCAACGTCCTGACTTTC.

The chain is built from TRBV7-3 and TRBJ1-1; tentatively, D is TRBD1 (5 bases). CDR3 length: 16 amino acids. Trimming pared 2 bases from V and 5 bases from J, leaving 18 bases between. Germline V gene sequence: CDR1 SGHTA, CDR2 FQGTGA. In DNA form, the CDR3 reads TGTGCCAGCAGCTTAGCACCCCCAGGGCCGGGGACTGAAGCTTTCTTT. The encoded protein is CASSLAPPGPGTEAFF. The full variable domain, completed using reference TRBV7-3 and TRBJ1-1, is GAGVSQTPSNKVTEKGKYVELRCDPISGHTALYWYRQSLGQGPEFLIYFQGTGAADDSGLPNDRFFAVRPEGSVSTLKIQRTERGDSAVYLCASSLAPPGPGTEAFFGQGTRLTVV.

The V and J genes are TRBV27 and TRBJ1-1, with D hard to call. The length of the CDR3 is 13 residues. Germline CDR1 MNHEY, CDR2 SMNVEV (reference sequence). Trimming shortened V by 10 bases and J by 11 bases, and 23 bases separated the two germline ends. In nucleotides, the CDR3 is TGTGCCACTGACAACGCGGGGAGTCCGGGGGCTTTCTTT. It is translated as CATDNAGSPGAFF.

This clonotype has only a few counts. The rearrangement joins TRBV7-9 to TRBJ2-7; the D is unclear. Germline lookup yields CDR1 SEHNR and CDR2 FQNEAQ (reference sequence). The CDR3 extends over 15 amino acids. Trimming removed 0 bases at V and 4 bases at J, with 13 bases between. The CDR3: CASSLAGITMYEQYF. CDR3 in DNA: TGTGCCAGCAGCTTAGCCGGAATAACTATGTACGAGCAGTACTTC. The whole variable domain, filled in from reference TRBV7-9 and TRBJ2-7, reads DTGVSQNPRHKITKRGQNVTFRCDPISEHNRLYWYRQTLGQGPEFLTYFQNEAQLEKSRLLSDRFSAERPKGSFSTLEIQRTEQGDSAMYLCASSLAGITMYEQYFGPGTRLTVT.

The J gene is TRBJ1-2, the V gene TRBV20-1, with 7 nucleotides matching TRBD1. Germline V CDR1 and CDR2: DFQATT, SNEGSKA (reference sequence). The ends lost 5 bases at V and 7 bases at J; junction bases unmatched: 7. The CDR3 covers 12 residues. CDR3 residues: CSAGTEVCGYTF. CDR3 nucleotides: TGCAGTGCTGGGACAGAGGTGTGTGGCTACACCTTC.

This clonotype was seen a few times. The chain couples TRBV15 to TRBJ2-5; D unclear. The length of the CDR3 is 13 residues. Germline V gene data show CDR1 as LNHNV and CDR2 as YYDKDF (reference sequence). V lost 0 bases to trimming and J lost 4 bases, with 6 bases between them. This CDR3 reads CATSRDFAETQYF. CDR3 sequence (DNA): TGTGCCACCAGCAGAGATTTCGCAGAGACCCAGTACTTC. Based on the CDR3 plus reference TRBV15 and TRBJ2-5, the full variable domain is DAMVIQNPRYQVTQFGKPVTLSCSQTLNHNVMYWYQQKSSQAPKLLFHYYDKDFNNEADTPDNFQSRRPNTSFCFLDIRSPGLGDTAMYLCATSRDFAETQYFGPGTRLLVL.

CDR3 sequence: CASSQDVAGEYGYTF. The CDR3 DNA reads TGCGCCAGCAGCCAAGATGTGGCAGGGGAATATGGCTACACCTTC. The V gene is TRBV4-3, the J gene TRBJ1-2; maybe TRBD1 (6 bases). The CDR3 is made up of 15 amino acids. Trimming pared 0 bases from V and 5 bases from J, leaving 13 bases between. Looked up from germline, CDR1 is LGHNA and CDR2 is YSLEER.

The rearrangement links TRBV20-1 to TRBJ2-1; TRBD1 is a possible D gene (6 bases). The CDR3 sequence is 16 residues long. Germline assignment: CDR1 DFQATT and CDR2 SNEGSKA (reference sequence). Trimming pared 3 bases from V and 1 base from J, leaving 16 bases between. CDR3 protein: CSASPGEGPSYNEQFF. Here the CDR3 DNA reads TGCAGTGCTAGCCCAGGGGAAGGGCCTTCCTACAATGAGCAGTTCTTC.

Here the CDR3 reads CASSPNRRGGTDTQYF. The CDR3 DNA reads TGTGCCAGCAGCCCCAATCGGCGGGGGGGCACAGATACGCAGTATTTT. The gene calls are TRBV7-2 and TRBJ2-3; TRBD2 matches 8 bases. J gave up 1 base and V 5 bases, and 8 bases lay outside the gene matches. Germline CDR1 reads SGHTA; CDR2 reads FQGNSA. This CDR3 has 16 residues.

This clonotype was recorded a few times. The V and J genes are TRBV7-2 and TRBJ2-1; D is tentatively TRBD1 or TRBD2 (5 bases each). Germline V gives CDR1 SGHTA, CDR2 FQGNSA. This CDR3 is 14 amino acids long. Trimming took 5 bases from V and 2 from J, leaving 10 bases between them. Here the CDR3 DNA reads TGTGCCAGCAGCGGGGGAAGCCCCTACAATGAGCAGTTCTTC. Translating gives CASSGGSPYNEQFF.

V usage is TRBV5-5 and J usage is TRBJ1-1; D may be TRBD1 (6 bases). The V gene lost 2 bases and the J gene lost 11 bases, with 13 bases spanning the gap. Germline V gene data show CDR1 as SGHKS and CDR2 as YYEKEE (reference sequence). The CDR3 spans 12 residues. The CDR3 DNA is TGTGCCAGCAGCTTAATCAGGGGTTGGGCTTTCTTT. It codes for CASSLIRGWAFF.